This T cell receptor beta chain was obtained from a study of cytomegalovirus exposure and HLA in healthy donors. Overall study results and limits: Previous analysis showed most TCR beta V segments were productive about 90% or about 30% of the time. As was reported, the classifier diagnosed cytomegalovirus status with high specificity and sensitivity.

Losses at the gene ends were 5 bases for V and 4 bases for J; bases not matched to a gene: 6. Germline V gives CDR1 MNHNY, CDR2 SVGAGI (reference sequence). This CDR3 has 14 amino acids. This clone was recorded once. The antigen remains undetermined. The study ran its PCR with 60 Vbeta and 13 Jbeta primers. The table came from immunoSEQ multiplex PCR; TCRdb's copy has only in-frame clones and leaves some out. This table holds some 120,000 clones, 65% to 90% found once. The sequencing input was PBMCs. The clonotype comes from a male donor in good health and CMV-seropositive. The rearrangement uses TRBV6-6 and TRBJ1-2; 8 nucleotides match TRBD1. CDR3 residues: CASSVQGEGYGYTF. Written as DNA, the CDR3 is TGTGCCAGCAGTGTACAGGGGGAGGGCTATGGCTACACCTTC.